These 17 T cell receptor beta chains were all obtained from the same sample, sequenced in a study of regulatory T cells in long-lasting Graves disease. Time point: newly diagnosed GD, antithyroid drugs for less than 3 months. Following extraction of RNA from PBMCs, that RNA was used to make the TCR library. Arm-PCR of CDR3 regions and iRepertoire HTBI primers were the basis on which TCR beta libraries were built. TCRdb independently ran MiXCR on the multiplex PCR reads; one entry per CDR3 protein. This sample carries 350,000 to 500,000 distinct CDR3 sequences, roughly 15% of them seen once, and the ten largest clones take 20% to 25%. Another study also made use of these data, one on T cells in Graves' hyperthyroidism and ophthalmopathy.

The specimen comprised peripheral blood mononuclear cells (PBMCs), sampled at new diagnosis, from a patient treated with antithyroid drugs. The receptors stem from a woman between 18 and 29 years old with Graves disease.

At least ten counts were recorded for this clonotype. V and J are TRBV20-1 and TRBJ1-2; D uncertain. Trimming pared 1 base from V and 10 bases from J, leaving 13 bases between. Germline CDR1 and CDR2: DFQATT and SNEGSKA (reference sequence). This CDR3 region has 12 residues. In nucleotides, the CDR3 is TGCAGTGCTAGAGGGCAAGACTGGGACTACACCTTC. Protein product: CSARGQDWDYTF.

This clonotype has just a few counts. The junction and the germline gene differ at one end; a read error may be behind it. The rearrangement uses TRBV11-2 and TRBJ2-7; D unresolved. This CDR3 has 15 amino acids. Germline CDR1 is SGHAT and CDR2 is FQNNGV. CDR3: CASSLESRNSYEQHF. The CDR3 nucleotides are TGTGCCAGCAGCTTAGAGTCACGCAACTCCTACGAGCAGCACTTC.

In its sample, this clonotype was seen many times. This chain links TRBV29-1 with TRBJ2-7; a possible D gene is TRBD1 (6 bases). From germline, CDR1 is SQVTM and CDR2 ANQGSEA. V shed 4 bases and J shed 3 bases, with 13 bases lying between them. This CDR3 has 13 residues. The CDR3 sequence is CSVGNRVLYEQYF. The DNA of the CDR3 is TGCAGCGTTGGTAACAGGGTTCTCTACGAGCAGTACTTC.

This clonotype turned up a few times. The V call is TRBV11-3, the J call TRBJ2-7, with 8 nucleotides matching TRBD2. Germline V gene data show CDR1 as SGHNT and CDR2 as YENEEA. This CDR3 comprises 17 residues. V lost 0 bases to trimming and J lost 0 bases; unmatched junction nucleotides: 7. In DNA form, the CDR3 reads TGTGCCAGCAGCTTAGAAGAAGCCGGGACTAGCTCCTACGAGCAGTACTTC. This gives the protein CASSLEEAGTSSYEQYF. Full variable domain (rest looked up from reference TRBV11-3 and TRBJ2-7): EAGVVQSPRYKIIEKKQPVAFWCNPISGHNTLYWYLQNLGQGPELLIRYENEEAVDDSQLPKDRFSAERLKGVDSTLKIQPAELGDSAVYLCASSLEEAGTSSYEQYFGPGTRLTVT.

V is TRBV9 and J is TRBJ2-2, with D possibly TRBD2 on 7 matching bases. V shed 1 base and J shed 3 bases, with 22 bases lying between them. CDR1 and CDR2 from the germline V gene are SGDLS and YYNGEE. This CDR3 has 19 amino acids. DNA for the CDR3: TGTGCCAGCAGCGTACCTTTAGTGGGGGGGCAGATCGACACCGGGGAGCTGTTTTTT. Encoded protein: CASSVPLVGGQIDTGELFF.

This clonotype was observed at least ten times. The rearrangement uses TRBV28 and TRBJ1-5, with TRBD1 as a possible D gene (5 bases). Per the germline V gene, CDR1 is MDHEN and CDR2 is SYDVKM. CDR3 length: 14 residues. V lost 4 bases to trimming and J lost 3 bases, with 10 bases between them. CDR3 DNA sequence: TGTGCCAGCAGTTCAGGGAATAACAATCAGCCCCAGCATTTT. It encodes CASSSGNNNQPQHF.

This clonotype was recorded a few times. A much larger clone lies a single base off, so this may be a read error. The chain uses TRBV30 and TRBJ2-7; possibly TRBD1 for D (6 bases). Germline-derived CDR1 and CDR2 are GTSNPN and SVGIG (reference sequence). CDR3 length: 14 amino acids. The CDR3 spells CAVRGRGVSYEQYF. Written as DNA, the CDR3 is TGTGCGGTCCGGGGCAGGGGCGTTTCCTACGAGCAGTACTTC.

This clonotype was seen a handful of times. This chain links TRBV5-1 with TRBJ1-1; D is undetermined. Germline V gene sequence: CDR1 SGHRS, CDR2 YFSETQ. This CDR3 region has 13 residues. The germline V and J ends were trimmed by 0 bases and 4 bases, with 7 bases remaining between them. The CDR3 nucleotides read TGCGCCAGCAGCTTGGAGGCAGCCACTGAAGCTTTCTTT. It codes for CASSLEAATEAFF.

This CDR3 is CASSQGGIGRGEQYF. As DNA, the CDR3 is TGTGCCAGCAGCCAAGGGGGGATCGGCAGGGGCGAGCAGTACTTC. The V and J genes are TRBV14 and TRBJ2-7, with D tentatively TRBD1 (6 bases). CDR1 SGHDN and CDR2 FVKESK come from the germline V gene. Trimming took 1 base from V and 6 from J, leaving 16 bases between them. The CDR3 is 15 amino acids.

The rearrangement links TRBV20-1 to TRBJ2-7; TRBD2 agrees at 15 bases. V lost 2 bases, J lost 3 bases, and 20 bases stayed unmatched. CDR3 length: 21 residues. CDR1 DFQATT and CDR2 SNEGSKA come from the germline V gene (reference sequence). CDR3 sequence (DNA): TGCAGTGCTAGAACCATAATGCCCGGACTAGCGGGAGGGCCCGTTGTCTACGAGCAGTACTTC. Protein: CSARTIMPGLAGGPVVYEQYF.

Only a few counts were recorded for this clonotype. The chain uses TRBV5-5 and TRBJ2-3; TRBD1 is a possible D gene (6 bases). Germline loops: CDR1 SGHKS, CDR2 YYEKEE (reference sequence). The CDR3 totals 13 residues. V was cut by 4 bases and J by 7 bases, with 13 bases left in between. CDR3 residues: CASSVDRSHTQYF. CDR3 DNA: TGTGCCAGCAGCGTAGACAGGAGCCATACGCAGTATTTT.

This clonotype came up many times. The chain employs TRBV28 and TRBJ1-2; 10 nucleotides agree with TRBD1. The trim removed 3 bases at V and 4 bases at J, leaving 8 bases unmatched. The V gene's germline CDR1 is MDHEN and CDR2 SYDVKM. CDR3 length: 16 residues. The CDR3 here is CASSFRPGQGTYGYTF. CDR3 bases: TGTGCCAGCAGTTTCCGCCCGGGACAGGGGACCTATGGCTACACCTTC.

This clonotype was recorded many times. Here the CDR3 reads CSAATGLNTEAFF. CDR3 nucleotides: TGCAGCGCCGCGACAGGGTTGAACACTGAAGCTTTCTTT. The J gene is TRBJ1-1, the V gene TRBV29-1, with 7 bases lining up with TRBD1. With V trimmed by 7 bases and J by 0 bases, 5 bases remained unmatched. The CDR3 is 13 residues long. Germline V gene lookup returns CDR1 SQVTM and CDR2 ANQGSEA.

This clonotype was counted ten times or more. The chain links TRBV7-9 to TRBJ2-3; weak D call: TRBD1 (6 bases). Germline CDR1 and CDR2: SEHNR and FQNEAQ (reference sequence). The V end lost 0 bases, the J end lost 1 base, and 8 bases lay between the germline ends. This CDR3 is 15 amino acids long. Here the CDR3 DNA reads TGTGCCAGCAGCTTAGCGCCAGGGGGCACAGATACGCAGTATTTT. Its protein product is CASSLAPGGTDTQYF.

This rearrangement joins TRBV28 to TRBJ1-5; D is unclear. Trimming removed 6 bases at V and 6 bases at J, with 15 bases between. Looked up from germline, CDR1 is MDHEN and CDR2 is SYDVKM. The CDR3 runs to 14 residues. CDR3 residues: CASSHGAGSQPQHF. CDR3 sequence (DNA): TGTGCCAGCAGCCATGGCGCGGGGTCTCAGCCCCAGCATTTT.

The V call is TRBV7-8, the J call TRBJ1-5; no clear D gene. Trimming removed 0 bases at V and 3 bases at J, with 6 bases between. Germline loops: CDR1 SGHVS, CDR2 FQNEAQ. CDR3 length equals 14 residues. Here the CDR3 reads CASSLAPDNQPQHF. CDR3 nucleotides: TGTGCCAGCAGCTTAGCGCCGGACAATCAGCCCCAGCATTTT.

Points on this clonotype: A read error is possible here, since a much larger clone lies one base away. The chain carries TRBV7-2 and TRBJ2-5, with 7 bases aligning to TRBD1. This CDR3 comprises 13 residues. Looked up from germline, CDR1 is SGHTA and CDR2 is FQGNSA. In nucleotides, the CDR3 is TGTGACAGCAGCCCACAGGGGCGAGAGACCCAGTACTTC. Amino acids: CDSSPQGRETQYF.